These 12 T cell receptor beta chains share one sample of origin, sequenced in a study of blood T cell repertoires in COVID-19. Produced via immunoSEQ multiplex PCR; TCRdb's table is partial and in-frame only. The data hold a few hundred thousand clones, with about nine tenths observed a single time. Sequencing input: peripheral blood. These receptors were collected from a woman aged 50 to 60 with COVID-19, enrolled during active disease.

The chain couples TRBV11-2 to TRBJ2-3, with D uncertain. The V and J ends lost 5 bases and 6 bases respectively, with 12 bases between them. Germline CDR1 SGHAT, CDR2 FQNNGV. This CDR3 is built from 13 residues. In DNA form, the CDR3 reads TGTGCCAGCAGCCAGAGGCTCGTCGATACGCAGTATTTT. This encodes CASSQRLVDTQYF. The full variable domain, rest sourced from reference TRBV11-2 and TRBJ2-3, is EAGVAQSPRYKIIEKRQSVAFWCNPISGHATLYWYQQILGQGPKLLIQFQNNGVVDDSQLPKDRFSAERLKGVDSTLKIQPAKLEDSAVYLCASSQRLVDTQYFGPGTRLTVL.

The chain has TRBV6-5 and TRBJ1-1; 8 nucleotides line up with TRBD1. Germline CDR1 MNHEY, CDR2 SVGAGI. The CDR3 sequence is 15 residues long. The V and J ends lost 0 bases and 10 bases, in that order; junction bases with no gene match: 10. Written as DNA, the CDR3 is TGTGCCAGCAGTTACTCGCGCCAGGGGGCATCGGTAGCTTTCTTT. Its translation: CASSYSRQGASVAFF.

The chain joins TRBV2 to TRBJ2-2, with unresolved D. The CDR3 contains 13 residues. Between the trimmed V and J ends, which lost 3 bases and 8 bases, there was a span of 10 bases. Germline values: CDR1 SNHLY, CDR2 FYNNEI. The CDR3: CASSDSQKGELFF. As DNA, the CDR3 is TGTGCCAGCAGTGATAGCCAGAAAGGGGAGCTGTTTTTT. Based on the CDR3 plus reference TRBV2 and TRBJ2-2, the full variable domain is EPEVTQTPSHQVTQMGQEVILRCVPISNHLYFYWYRQILGQKVEFLVSFYNNEISEKSEIFDDQFSVERPDGSNFTLKIRSTKLEDSAMYFCASSDSQKGELFFGEGSRLTVL.

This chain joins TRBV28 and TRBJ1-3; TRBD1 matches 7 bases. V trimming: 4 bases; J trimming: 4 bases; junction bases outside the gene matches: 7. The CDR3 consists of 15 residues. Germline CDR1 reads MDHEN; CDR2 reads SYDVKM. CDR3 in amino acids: CASSSPGGVGNTIYF. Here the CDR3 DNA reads TGTGCCAGCAGTTCACCAGGGGGAGTAGGAAACACCATATATTTT.

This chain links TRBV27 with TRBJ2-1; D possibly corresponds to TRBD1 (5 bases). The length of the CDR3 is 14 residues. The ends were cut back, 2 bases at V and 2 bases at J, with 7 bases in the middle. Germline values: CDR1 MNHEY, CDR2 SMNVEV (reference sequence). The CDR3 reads CASSLETAYNEQFF. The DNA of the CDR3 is TGTGCCAGCAGTTTAGAGACAGCCTACAATGAGCAGTTCTTC.

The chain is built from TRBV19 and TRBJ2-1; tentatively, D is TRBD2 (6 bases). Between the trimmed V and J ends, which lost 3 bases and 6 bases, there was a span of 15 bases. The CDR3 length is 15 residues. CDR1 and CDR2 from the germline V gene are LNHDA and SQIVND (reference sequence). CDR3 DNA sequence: TGTGCCAGTAGTATCCAAGCGGGTGTCTCCAATGAGCAGTTCTTC. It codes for CASSIQAGVSNEQFF.

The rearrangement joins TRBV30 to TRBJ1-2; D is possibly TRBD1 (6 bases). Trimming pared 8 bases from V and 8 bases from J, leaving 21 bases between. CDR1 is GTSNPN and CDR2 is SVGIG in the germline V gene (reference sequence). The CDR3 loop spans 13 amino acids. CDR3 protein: CAATQGNVGGYTF. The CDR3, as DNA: TGTGCCGCCACCCAGGGGAACGTCGGAGGCTACACCTTC. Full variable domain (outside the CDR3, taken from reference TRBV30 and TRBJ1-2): SQTIHQWPATLVQPVGSPLSLECTVEGTSNPNLYWYRQAAGRGLQLLFYSVGIGQISSEVPQNLSASRPQDRQFILSSKKLLLSDSGFYLCAATQGNVGGYTFGSGTRLTVV.

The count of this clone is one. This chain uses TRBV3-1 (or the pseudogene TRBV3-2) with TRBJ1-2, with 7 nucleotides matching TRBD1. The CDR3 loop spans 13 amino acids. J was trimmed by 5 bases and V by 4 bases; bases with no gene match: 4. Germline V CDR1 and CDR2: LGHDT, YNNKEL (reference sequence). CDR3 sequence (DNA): TGTGCCAGCAGCCCAGGGGGGCCTTATGGCTACACCTTC. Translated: CASSPGGPYGYTF.

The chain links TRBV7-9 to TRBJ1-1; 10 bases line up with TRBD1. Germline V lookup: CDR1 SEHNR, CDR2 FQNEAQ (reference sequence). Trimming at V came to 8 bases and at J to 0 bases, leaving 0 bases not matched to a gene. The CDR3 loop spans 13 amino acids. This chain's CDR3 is CASGTGVNTEAFF. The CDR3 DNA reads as TGTGCCAGCGGGACAGGGGTGAACACTGAAGCTTTCTTT.

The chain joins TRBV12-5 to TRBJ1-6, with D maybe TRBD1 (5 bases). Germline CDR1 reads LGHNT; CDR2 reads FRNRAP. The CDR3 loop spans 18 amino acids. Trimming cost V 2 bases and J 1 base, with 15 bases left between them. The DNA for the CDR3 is TGTGCTAGTGGTTTGCTCCTCATCCCAGGGTCCTATAATTCACCCCTCCACTTT. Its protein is CASGLLLIPGSYNSPLHF.

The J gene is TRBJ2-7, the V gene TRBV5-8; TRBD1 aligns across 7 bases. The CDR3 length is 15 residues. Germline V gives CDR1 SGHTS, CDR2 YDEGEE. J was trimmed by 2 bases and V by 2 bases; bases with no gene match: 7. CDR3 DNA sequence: TGTGCCAGCAGCTTTGTAAGGACAGGTCCCTACGAGCAGTACTTC. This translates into CASSFVRTGPYEQYF.

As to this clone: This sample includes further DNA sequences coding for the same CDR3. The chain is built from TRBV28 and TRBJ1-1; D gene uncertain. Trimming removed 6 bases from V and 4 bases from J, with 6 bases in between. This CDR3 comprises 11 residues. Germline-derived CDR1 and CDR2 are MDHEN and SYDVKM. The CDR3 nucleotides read TGTGCCAGCAGCCTCCGCACTGAAGCTTTCTTT. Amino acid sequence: CASSLRTEAFF.